The 22 T cell receptor beta chains below all came from one sample that was sequenced in a study of cytomegalovirus exposure and HLA in healthy donors. The PCR had 60 Vbeta and 13 Jbeta primers. Produced via immunoSEQ multiplex PCR; TCRdb's table is partial and in-frame only. The sample table sets out roughly 58,000 clones. The sequencing sample was made of PBMCs. The source is a woman aged 45-65 years in good health and CMV-seropositive.

The rearrangement links TRBV19 to TRBJ2-2; TRBD1 aligns across 7 bases. The CDR3 sequence is 15 residues long. The V gene end was trimmed by 1 base and the J gene end by 4 bases; junction bases not matched to a gene: 3. Germline lookup yields CDR1 LNHDA and CDR2 SQIVND (reference sequence). The CDR3 DNA reads TGTGCCAGTAGTATAGGAGGGGGCTCCACCGGGGAGCTGTTTTTT. Translating it yields CASSIGGGSTGELFF.

The chain combines TRBV28 with TRBJ2-7; a possible D gene is TRBD1 (5 bases). The V and J ends lost 6 bases and 0 bases respectively, with 9 bases between them. CDR3 length: 13 residues. Germline assignment: CDR1 MDHEN and CDR2 SYDVKM. The CDR3 sequence: CASRDTVSYEQYF. The CDR3, as DNA: TGTGCCAGCAGGGACACCGTCTCCTACGAGCAGTACTTC.

The V and J genes are TRBV5-6 and TRBJ2-2, with 16 bases that match TRBD2. Germline V CDR1 and CDR2: SGHDT, YYEEEE. This CDR3 has 19 amino acids. V trimming: 4 bases; J trimming: 11 bases; junction bases outside the gene matches: 17. CDR3 loop: CASSPGTSGRAQGLVELFF. The CDR3 DNA follows: TGTGCCAGCAGCCCCGGGACTAGCGGGAGGGCCCAGGGTCTAGTCGAGCTGTTTTTT.

The chain recombines TRBV6-1 with TRBJ1-5; D possibly corresponds to TRBD1 (5 bases). Trimming cost V 3 bases and J 2 bases, with 8 bases left between them. Germline CDR1 and CDR2: MNHNS and SASEGT. This CDR3 has 14 residues. The CDR3 here is CASSDRVGNQPQHF. CDR3 sequence (DNA): TGTGCCAGCAGTGACAGGGTAGGCAATCAGCCCCAGCATTTT.

The rearrangement links TRBV28 to TRBJ1-5; D uncertain. This CDR3 region has 13 residues. The germline CDR1 and CDR2 sequences are MDHEN and SYDVKM. The ends were cut back, 1 base at V and 2 bases at J, with 3 bases in the middle. CDR3 sequence reads: CASSLFGNQPQHF. CDR3 bases: TGTGCCAGCAGTTTATTCGGCAATCAGCCCCAGCATTTT.

The rearrangement uses TRBV7-2 and TRBJ1-5; D is perhaps TRBD1 (6 bases). V gave up 2 bases and J gave up 4 bases, with 12 bases separating them. Germline lookup yields CDR1 SGHTA and CDR2 FQGNSA. The CDR3 length is 15 residues. DNA of the CDR3: TGTGCCAGCAGCTTATGGGGGGGCGCGAATCAGCCCCAGCATTTT. It specifies CASSLWGGANQPQHF.

This sequence joins TRBV6-1 and TRBJ1-1, with a weak D call TRBD1 (6 bases). V lost 6 bases to trimming and J lost 3 bases, with 11 bases between them. Germline lookup yields CDR1 MNHNS and CDR2 SASEGT. The CDR3 runs to 13 residues. The CDR3 region is CASRQKGDTEAFF. CDR3 in DNA: TGTGCCAGCAGGCAAAAGGGGGACACTGAAGCTTTCTTT.

V is TRBV19 and J is TRBJ1-5, with a weak D call TRBD1 (5 bases). CDR1 is LNHDA, CDR2 SQIVND, per germline (reference sequence). CDR3 length equals 18 residues. V gave up 6 bases and J gave up 2 bases, with 23 bases separating them. CDR3 DNA sequence: TGTGCCAGTAGCCCCCTTGGGGCCACCGGCTGGGGCAATCAGCCCCAGCATTTT. The encoded protein is CASSPLGATGWGNQPQHF.

The chain combines TRBV11-3 with TRBJ2-2; TRBD1 agrees at 7 bases. The length of the CDR3 is 16 residues. Losses at the gene ends were 1 base for V and 2 bases for J; bases not matched to a gene: 4. Germline V gene data show CDR1 as SGHNT and CDR2 as YENEEA. The CDR3, as DNA: TGTGCCAGCAGCTTAGGCCGGACAGGCAACACCGGGGAGCTGTTTTTT. It codes for CASSLGRTGNTGELFF.

This chain uses TRBV4-2 with TRBJ1-2; no clear D. CDR1 LGHNA and CDR2 YNFKEQ come from the germline V gene. This CDR3 is 16 amino acids long. V was pared by 1 base and J by 4 bases, with 16 bases between. CDR3 bases: TGTGCCAGCAGCCAAGGAGGGTTTCCAGCTAGCTATGGCTACACCTTC. Residues: CASSQGGFPASYGYTF.

V is TRBV7-2 and J is TRBJ2-7; 8 bases map to TRBD2. Trimming took 6 bases from V and 3 from J; bases not matched to a gene: 10. CDR3 length: 15 residues. Germline V gene sequence: CDR1 SGHTA, CDR2 FQGNSA. CDR3 DNA: TGTGCCAGCAGGCGGGGGGCTAGCGGCCTCTACGAGCAGTACTTC. The encoded protein is CASRRGASGLYEQYF.

The rearrangement joins TRBV5-1 to TRBJ1-2; the D gene is possibly TRBD1 (6 bases). Germline loops: CDR1 SGHRS, CDR2 YFSETQ. V was cut by 1 base and J by 3 bases, with 10 bases left in between. The CDR3 runs to 14 residues. CDR3 amino acids: CASSLSGADYGYTF. The CDR3 region has the DNA TGCGCCAGCAGCTTGTCAGGGGCCGACTATGGCTACACCTTC.

The CDR3 region has the DNA TGTGCCAGCAGTTTTGAGAGACAGGGGGGGCAGCCCCAGCATTTT. Protein product: CASSFERQGGQPQHF. The chain joins TRBV28 to TRBJ1-5; 9 nucleotides agree with TRBD1. The junction had 7 bases not matched to a gene; V was cut back by 3 bases and J by 7 bases. The CDR3 runs to 15 residues. Germline-derived CDR1 and CDR2 are MDHEN and SYDVKM.

The rearrangement links TRBV28 to TRBJ2-7; D gene unclear. The germline gives CDR1 MDHEN, CDR2 SYDVKM. The V gene lost 6 bases and the J gene lost 0 bases, with 18 bases spanning the gap. The CDR3 length is 16 residues. CDR3 sequence reads: CASSSTTPTNSYEQYF. CDR3 in DNA: TGTGCCAGCAGCTCCACGACACCTACGAACTCCTACGAGCAGTACTTC.

The rearrangement links TRBV28 to TRBJ2-7, with D maybe TRBD2 (6 bases). The length of the CDR3 is 14 residues. Germline V gene data show CDR1 as MDHEN and CDR2 as SYDVKM. Trimming removed 0 bases from V and 3 bases from J, with 9 bases in between. This chain's CDR3 is CASSLWGGGYEQYF. In DNA form, the CDR3 reads TGTGCCAGCAGTTTATGGGGGGGAGGCTACGAGCAGTACTTC.

The genes are TRBV2 and TRBJ2-2, with D perhaps TRBD2 (5 bases). CDR3 size: 14 residues. Looked up from germline, CDR1 is SNHLY and CDR2 is FYNNEI. Trimming pared 5 bases from V and 10 bases from J, leaving 17 bases between. CDR3 residues: CASSPGGQVEELFF. In nucleotides, the CDR3 is TGTGCCAGCAGTCCCGGCGGGCAGGTCGAGGAGCTGTTTTTT.

V is TRBV19 and J is TRBJ1-6, with 8 bases identical to TRBD1. This CDR3 is built from 16 residues. V gave up 1 base and J gave up 6 bases; unmatched junction bases: 5. The germline gives CDR1 LNHDA, CDR2 SQIVND (reference sequence). This CDR3 reads CASSIVGQAVNSPLHF. The CDR3 DNA sequence: TGTGCCAGTAGTATAGTGGGACAGGCGGTTAATTCACCCCTCCACTTT.

The V and J genes are TRBV7-2 and TRBJ1-6, with a weak D call TRBD1 (5 bases). The CDR3 covers 14 residues. V gave up 7 bases and J gave up 5 bases, with 12 bases separating them. CDR1 SGHTA and CDR2 FQGNSA come from the germline V gene. CDR3 region: CASTRAGNNSPLHF. The CDR3 region has the DNA TGTGCCAGCACCCGGGCAGGGAATAATTCACCCCTCCACTTT.

The genes are TRBV28 and TRBJ1-1, with D unresolved. Germline CDR1 reads MDHEN; CDR2 reads SYDVKM. The CDR3 extends over 11 amino acids. V was trimmed by 6 bases and J by 6 bases, leaving 8 bases between them. The CDR3 bases are TGTGCCAGCAGCCCCCTAGCTGAAGCTTTCTTT. The encoded protein is CASSPLAEAFF.

This rearrangement joins TRBV7-8 to TRBJ1-2, with D unresolved. Germline-derived CDR1 and CDR2 are SGHVS and FQNEAQ. The CDR3 covers 13 residues. Trimming shortened V by 5 bases and J by 6 bases, and 13 bases separated the two germline ends. The CDR3 sequence is CASSQEGIDGYTF. The CDR3 DNA follows: TGTGCCAGCAGCCAGGAGGGTATAGATGGCTACACCTTC.

V usage is TRBV5-1 and J usage is TRBJ2-5; 12 bases agree with TRBD1. The trim removed 4 bases at V and 2 bases at J, leaving 9 bases unmatched. Per germline, CDR1 SGHRS and CDR2 YFSETQ. This CDR3 has 17 amino acids. CDR3 DNA sequence: TGCGCCAGCAGCCCGGGACAGGGGGCCCTCTCACAAGAGACCCAGTACTTC. Its protein product is CASSPGQGALSQETQYF.

The chain is built from TRBV6-5 and TRBJ1-2; D remains unclear. The germline gives CDR1 MNHEY, CDR2 SVGAGI. The germline V and J ends were trimmed by 6 bases and 5 bases, with 16 bases remaining between them. The CDR3 consists of 14 residues. CDR3 region: CASSLLSERYGYTF. Written as DNA, the CDR3 is TGTGCCAGCAGCCTCCTCTCGGAGAGGTATGGCTACACCTTC.